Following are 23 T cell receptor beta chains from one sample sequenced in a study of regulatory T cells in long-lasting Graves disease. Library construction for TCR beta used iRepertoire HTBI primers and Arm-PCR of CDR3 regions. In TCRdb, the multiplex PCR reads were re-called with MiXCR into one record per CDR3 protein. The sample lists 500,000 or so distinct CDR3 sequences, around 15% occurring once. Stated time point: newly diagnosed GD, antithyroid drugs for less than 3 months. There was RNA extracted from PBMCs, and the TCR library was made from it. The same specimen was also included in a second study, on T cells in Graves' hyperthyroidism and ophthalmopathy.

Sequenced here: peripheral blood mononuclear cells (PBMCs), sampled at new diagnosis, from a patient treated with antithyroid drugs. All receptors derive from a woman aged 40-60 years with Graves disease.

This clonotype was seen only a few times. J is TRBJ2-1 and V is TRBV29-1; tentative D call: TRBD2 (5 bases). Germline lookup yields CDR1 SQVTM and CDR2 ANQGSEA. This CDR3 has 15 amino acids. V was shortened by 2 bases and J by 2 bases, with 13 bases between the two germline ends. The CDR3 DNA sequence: TGCAGCGTTGAAAGCGGCCGGGGAGCCTACAATGAGCAGTTCTTC. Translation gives CSVESGRGAYNEQFF.

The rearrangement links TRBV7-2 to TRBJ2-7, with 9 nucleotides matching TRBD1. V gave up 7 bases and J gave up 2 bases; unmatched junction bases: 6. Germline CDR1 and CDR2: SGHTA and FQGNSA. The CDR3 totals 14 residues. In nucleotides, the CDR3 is TGTGCCAGCACCGTGGGGACAGGGACCTACGAGCAGTACTTC. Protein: CASTVGTGTYEQYF.

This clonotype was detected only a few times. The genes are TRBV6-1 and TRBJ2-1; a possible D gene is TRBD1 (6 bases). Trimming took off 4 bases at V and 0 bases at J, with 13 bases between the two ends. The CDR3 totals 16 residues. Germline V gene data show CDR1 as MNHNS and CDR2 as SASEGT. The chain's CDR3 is CASSVRQVPSYNEQFF. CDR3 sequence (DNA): TGTGCCAGCAGTGTCAGACAGGTTCCCTCCTACAATGAGCAGTTCTTC.

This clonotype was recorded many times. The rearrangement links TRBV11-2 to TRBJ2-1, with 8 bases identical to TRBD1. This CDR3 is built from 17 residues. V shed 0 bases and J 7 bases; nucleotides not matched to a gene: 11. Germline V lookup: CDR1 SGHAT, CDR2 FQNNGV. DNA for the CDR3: TGTGCCAGCAGCTTAGAGGAGACAGGGGTCTTGGGGAATGAGCAGTTCTTC. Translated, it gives CASSLEETGVLGNEQFF.

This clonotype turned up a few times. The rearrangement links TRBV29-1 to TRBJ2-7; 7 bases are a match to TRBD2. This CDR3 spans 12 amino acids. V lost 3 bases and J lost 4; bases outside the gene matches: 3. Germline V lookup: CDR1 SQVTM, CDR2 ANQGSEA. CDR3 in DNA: TGCAGCGTTGAGGGCGGGGGATACGAGCAGTACTTC. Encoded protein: CSVEGGGYEQYF.

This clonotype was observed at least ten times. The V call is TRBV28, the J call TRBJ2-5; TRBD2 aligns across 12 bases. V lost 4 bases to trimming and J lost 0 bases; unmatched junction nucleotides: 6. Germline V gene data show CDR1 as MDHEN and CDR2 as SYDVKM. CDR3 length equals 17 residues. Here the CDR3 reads CASSSTTSGGYQETQYF. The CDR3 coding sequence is TGTGCCAGCAGTTCAACGACTAGCGGGGGCTACCAAGAGACCCAGTACTTC.

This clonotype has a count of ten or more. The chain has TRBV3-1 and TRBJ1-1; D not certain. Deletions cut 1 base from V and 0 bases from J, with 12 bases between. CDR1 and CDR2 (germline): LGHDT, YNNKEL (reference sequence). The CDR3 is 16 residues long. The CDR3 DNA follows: TGTGCCAGCAGCCAAGTCAGTGGCAGGCTGAACACTGAAGCTTTCTTT. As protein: CASSQVSGRLNTEAFF.

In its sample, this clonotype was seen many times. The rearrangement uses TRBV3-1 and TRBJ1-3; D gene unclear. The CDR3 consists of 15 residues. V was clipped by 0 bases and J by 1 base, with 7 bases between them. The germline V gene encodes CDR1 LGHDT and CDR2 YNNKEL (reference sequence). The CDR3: CASSQDTVSGNTIYF. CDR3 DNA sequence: TGTGCCAGCAGCCAAGATACGGTATCTGGAAACACCATATATTTT.

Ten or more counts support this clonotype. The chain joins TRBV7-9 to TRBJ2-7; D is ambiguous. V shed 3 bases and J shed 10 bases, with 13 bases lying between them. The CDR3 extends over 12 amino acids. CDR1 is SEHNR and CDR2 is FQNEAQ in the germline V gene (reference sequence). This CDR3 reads CASSFADLYQYF. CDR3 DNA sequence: TGTGCCAGCAGCTTCGCCGACTTGTATCAGTACTTC.

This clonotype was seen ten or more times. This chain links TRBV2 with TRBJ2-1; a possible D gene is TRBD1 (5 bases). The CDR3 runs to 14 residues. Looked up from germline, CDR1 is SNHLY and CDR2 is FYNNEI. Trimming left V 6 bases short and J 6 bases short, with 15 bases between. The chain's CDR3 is CASRYADRPNEQFF. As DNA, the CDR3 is TGTGCCAGCAGGTATGCTGACAGACCCAATGAGCAGTTCTTC.

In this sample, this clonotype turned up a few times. The CDR3: CASSERWGPFYNEQFF. The CDR3 DNA follows: TGTGCCAGCAGCGAGCGGTGGGGCCCTTTCTACAATGAGCAGTTCTTC. The chain employs TRBV6-2 or TRBV6-3 and TRBJ2-1; D assignment may be TRBD1 or TRBD2 (5 bases each). Germline V lookup: CDR1 MNHEY, CDR2 SVGEGT. V was shortened by 6 bases and J by 3 bases, with 18 bases between the two germline ends. This CDR3 spans 16 amino acids.

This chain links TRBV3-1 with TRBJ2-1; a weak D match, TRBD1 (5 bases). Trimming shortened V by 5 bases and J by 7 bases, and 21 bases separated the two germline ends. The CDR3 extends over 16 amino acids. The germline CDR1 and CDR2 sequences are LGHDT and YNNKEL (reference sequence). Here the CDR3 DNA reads TGTGCCAGCAGCTCAGGCAGGGATCATGTTGGGAATGAGCAGTTCTTC. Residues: CASSSGRDHVGNEQFF.

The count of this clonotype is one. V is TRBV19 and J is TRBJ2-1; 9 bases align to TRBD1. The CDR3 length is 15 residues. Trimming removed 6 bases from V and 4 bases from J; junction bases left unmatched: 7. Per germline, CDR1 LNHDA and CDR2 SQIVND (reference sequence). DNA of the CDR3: TGTGCCAGTAGGAGTGAGGACAGGGGATACAATGAGCAGTTCTTC. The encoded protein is CASRSEDRGYNEQFF.

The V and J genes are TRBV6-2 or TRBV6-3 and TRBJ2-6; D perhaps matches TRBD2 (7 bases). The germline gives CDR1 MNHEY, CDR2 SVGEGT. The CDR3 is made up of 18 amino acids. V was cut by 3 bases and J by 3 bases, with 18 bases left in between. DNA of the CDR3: TGTGCCAGCAGTTATGGGGGGGGCGTCGTTGGTGGGGCCAACGTCCTGACTTTC. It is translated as CASSYGGGVVGGANVLTF.

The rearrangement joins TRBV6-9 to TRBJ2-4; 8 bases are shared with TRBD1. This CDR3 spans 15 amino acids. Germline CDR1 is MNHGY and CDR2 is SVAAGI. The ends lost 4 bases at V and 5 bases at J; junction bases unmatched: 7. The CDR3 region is CASSFSGTGENIQYF. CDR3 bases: TGTGCCAGCAGTTTTTCCGGGACAGGAGAAAACATTCAGTACTTC.

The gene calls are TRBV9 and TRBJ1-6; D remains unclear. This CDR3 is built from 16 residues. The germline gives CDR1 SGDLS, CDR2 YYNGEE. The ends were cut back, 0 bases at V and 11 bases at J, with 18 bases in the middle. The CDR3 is CASSVGPREPLAPLHF. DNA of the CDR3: TGTGCCAGCAGCGTAGGCCCCCGGGAGCCCCTGGCACCCCTCCACTTT.

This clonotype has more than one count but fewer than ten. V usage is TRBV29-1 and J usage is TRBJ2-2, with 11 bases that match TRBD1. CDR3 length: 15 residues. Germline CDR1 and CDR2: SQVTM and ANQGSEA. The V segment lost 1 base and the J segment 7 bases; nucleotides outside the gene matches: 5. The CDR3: CSVEGGTGGNGELFF. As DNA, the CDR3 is TGCAGCGTTGAAGGTGGGACAGGGGGTAACGGGGAGCTGTTTTTT.

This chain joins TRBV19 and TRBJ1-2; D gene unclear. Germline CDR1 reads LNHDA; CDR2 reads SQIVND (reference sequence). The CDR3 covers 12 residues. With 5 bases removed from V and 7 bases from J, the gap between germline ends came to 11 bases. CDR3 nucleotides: TGTGCCAGTAGTGTAAGTGTCGGTGGCTACACCTTC. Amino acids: CASSVSVGGYTF.

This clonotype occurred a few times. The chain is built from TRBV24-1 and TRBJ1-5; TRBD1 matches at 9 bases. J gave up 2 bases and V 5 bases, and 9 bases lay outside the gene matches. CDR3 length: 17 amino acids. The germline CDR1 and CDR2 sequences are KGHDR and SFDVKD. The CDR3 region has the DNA TGTGCCACCAGTGGCGCGGGACAGGGTTTTGGCAATCAGCCCCAGCATTTT. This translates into CATSGAGQGFGNQPQHF.

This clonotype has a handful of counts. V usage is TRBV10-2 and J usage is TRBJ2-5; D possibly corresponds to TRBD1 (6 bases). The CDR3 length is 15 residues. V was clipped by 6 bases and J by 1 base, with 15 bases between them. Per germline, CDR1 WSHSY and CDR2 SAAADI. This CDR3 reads CASRPRDIIQETQYF. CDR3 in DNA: TGCGCCAGCAGACCCCGGGACATTATCCAAGAGACCCAGTACTTC.

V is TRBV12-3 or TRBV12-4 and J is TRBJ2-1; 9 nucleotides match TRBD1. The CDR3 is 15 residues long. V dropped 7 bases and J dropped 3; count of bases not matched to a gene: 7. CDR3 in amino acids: CASTLTGGDYNEQFF. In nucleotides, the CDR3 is TGTGCCAGCACCCTAACAGGGGGCGACTACAATGAGCAGTTCTTC.

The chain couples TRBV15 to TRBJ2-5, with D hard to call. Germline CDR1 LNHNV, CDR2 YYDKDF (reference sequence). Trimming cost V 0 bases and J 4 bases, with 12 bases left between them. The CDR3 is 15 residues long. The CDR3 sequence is CATSRDRAGPETQYF. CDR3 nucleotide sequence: TGTGCCACCAGCAGAGATCGAGCAGGACCAGAGACCCAGTACTTC.

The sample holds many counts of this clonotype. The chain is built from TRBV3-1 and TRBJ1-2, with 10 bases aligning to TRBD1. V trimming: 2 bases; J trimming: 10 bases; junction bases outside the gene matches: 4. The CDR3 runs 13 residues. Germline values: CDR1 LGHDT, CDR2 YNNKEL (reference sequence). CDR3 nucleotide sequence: TGTGCCAGCAGCCAAATGACAGGGGGCATCTACACCTTC. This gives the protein CASSQMTGGIYTF. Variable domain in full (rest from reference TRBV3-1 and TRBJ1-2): DTAVSQTPKYLVTQMGNDKSIKCEQNLGHDTMYWYKQDSKKFLKIMFSYNNKELIINETVPNRFSPKSPDKAHLNLHINSLELGDSAVYFCASSQMTGGIYTFGSGTRLTVV.